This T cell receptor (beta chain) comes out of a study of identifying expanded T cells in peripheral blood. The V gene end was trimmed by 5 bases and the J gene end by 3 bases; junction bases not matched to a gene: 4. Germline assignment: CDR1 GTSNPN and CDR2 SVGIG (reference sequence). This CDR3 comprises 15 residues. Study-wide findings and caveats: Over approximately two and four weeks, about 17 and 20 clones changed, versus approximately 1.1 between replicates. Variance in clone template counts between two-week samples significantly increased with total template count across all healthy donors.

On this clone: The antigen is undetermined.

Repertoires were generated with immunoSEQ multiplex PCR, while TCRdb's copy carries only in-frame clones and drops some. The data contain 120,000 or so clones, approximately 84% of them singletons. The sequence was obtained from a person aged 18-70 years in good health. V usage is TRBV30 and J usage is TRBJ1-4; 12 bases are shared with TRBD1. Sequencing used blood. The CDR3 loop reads CAWRGQGAANEKLFF. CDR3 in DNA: TGTGCCTGGCGGGGACAGGGGGCGGCTAATGAAAAACTGTTTTTT.